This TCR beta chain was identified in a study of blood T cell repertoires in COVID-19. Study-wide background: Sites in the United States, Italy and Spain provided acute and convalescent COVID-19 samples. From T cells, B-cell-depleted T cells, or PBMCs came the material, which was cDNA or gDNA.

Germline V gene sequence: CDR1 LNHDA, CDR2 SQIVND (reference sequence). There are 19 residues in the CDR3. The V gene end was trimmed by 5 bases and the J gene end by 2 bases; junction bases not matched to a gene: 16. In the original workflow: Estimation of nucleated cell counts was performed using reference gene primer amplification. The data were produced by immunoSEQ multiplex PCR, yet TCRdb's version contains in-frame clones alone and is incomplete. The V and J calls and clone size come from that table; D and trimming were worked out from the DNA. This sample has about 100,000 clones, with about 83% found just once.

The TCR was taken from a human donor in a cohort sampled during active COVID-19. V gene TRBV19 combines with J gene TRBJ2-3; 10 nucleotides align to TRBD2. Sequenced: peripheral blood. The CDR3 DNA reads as TGTGCCAGTAGTTCCCCCGGACTAGCGGAACCAGGGTACACAGATACGCAGTATTTT. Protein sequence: CASSSPGLAEPGYTDTQYF.